One TCR beta chain is described in this entry. The CDR3 contains 14 residues. The germline CDR1 and CDR2 sequences are LGHNA and YSLEER. Trimming cost V 3 bases and J 3 bases, with 8 bases left between them. These data are taken from a study of blood T cell repertoires in COVID-19. Study background: Donors in the United States, Italy and Spain gave samples during acute or convalescent COVID-19. PBMCs, B-cell-depleted T cells, or T cells provided the cDNA or gDNA that made up the material.

Per the study methods: It was from reference gene primer amplification that nucleated cell counts were estimated. Generated by immunoSEQ multiplex PCR, the TCRdb table keeps only in-frame clones and is missing some. V, J and clone size are taken as reported in that table, and D and trimming were inferred from the DNA itself. Seen here are roughly 300,000 clones, 80% to 90% observed once, and the top ten hold nearly 6.5%. The TCR sequence derives from a man aged 18 to 35 who had recovered from COVID-19. Sequencing used peripheral blood. The chain has TRBV4-3 and TRBJ2-2, with D tentatively TRBD1 (5 bases). DNA for the CDR3: TGCGCCAGCAGCCAGGGCAGGGACACCGGGGAGCTGTTTTTT. Residues: CASSQGRDTGELFF.